Here is one T cell receptor beta chain with its context. Antigen unknown. TCRdb keeps only in-frame clones here, not all; method: immunoSEQ multiplex PCR. The sample lists approximately 33,000 clones; 75% were seen once. This sample was included in a study of a mutant IDH1 vaccine in newly diagnosed glioma. Overall study: Patients began vaccination 4-6 weeks after radiotherapy alone, or with temozolomide cycles. Former treatment meant radiotherapy, temozolomide, or both; the majority had gotten both. It was at week 35 that visit V12 occurred, and at week 47 that visit V13 did.

Time point reported: week 47, end of study. It was 300 ug of mutant IDH1 20-mer peptide that made up each vaccine dose, given with topical imiquimod. Germline V gives CDR1 SEHNR, CDR2 FQNEAQ (reference sequence). CDR3 length equals 16 residues. V was clipped by 7 bases and J by 2 bases; unmatched bases: 7. The chain has TRBV7-9 and TRBJ2-2; TRBD1 aligns across 10 bases. The specimen comprised PBMCs, sampled from a glioma patient whose treatment included an IDH1 peptide vaccine. The receptor was derived from a man aged 40-49 years with glioma. CDR3 sequence: CASKGDRGLNTGELFF. The CDR3 coding sequence is TGTGCCAGCAAGGGGGACAGGGGACTTAACACCGGGGAGCTGTTTTTT.